A single sample is the source of the 6 T cell receptor beta chains below, sequenced in a study of neurological immune-mediated disorders. TCRdb reprocessed the 5' RACE reads via MiXCR and lists one record per CDR3 protein. This table holds tens of thousands of distinct CDR3 sequences, around 3.7% found once. The sequenced sample was PBMCs. The source of these receptors is a man aged 35 to 55 with multiple sclerosis.

This clonotype has at least ten counts. V usage is TRBV7-8 and J usage is TRBJ1-1; D not certain. The CDR3 sequence is 14 residues long. Germline V gene sequence: CDR1 SGHVS, CDR2 FQNEAQ. Trimming left V 2 bases short and J 1 base short, with 8 bases between. In DNA, the CDR3 is TGTGCCAGCAGCTTATCCGAGACGAACACTGAAGCTTTCTTT. Translation: CASSLSETNTEAFF. Variable domain in full (rest from reference TRBV7-8 and TRBJ1-1): GAGVSQSPRYKVAKRGQDVALRCDPISGHVSLFWYQQALGQGPEFLTYFQNEAQLDKSGLPSDRFFAERPEGSVSTLKIQRTQQEDSAVYLCASSLSETNTEAFFGQGTRLTVV.

This clonotype was observed many times. The chain couples TRBV15 to TRBJ1-6; D perhaps matches TRBD1 (5 bases). Germline assignment: CDR1 LNHNV and CDR2 YYDKDF (reference sequence). The CDR3 sequence is 13 residues long. The germline V and J ends were trimmed by 8 bases and 7 bases, with 12 bases remaining between them. In DNA form, the CDR3 reads TGTGCCACCTCAGGCGGGGCCAATTCACCCCTCCACTTT. It yields the protein CATSGGANSPLHF.

This clonotype was recorded at least ten times. Here the CDR3 reads CASSVGLGGYEQYF. CDR3 in DNA: TGTGCCAGCAGCGTGGGACTTGGAGGCTACGAGCAGTACTTC. The chain links TRBV5-5 to TRBJ2-7; tentatively, D is TRBD2 (6 bases). Per the germline V gene, CDR1 is SGHKS and CDR2 is YYEKEE (reference sequence). V was shortened by 4 bases and J by 3 bases, with 14 bases between the two germline ends. The CDR3 consists of 14 residues.

This clonotype was detected only a few times. One base away lies a much larger clone, so this may be a sequencing read error. J is TRBJ1-6 and V is TRBV12-3 or TRBV12-4; D may be TRBD1 (5 bases). The CDR3 contains 12 residues. The CDR3 bases are TGTGCCAGCAGTCTACTTCGGGGACCCCTCAACTTT. Translating it yields CASSLLRGPLNF.

The rearrangement links TRBV19 to TRBJ1-1; TRBD1 aligns across 7 bases. Looked up from germline, CDR1 is LNHDA and CDR2 is SQIVND (reference sequence). V gave up 3 bases and J gave up 11 bases; unmatched junction bases: 9. This CDR3 spans 13 amino acids. CDR3 sequence reads: CASSIQQGYMAFF. Written as DNA, the CDR3 is TGTGCCAGTAGTATCCAACAGGGGTACATGGCTTTCTTT.

This clonotype was recorded many times. CDR3 DNA: TGTGCCAGCAGTTCCTACAGGGGGCAGACAGATACGCAGTATTTT. Amino acids: CASSSYRGQTDTQYF. The chain is built from TRBV27 and TRBJ2-3, with TRBD1 matching over 9 bases. With 4 bases clipped from V and 3 bases from J, the junction kept 5 bases outside the gene matches. The V gene's germline CDR1 is MNHEY and CDR2 SMNVEV (reference sequence). There are 15 residues in the CDR3.